This is a list of T cell receptor beta chains from one sample in a study of blood T cell repertoires in COVID-19. Clones were read by immunoSEQ multiplex PCR, and TCRdb kept only the in-frame ones, dropping some. The data hold 140,000 to 150,000 clones, with nearly 90% observed a single time. The sequencing input was peripheral blood. The receptors stem from a man in his 70s with acute or convalescent COVID-19. The CDR3 runs from the conserved cysteine through the conserved F or W. A D gene is named only where the DNA matches it firmly. The size of a clone is reported for some rows only, either as once, few or many, or as a class for expanded clones.

j_call | d_call | clone_size | v_call | cdr3_nt | cdr3_aa
TRBJ2-2 | TRBD1 | . | TRBV2 | TGTGCCAGCAGAGATCCGGGACAGGGGAACACCGGGGAGCTGTTTTTT | CASRDPGQGNTGELFF
TRBJ1-6 | . | . | TRBV11-2 | TGTGCCAGCAGCTTAGATCACGCGGCTAATTCACCCCTCCACTTT | CASSLDHAANSPLHF
TRBJ2-6 | TRBD2 | . | TRBV4-1 | TGCGCCAGCAGCCAAGTCATGCACTTGGGCGGGAGGAACTCTGGGGCCAACGTCCTGACTTTC | CASSQVMHLGGRNSGANVLTF
TRBJ1-1 | . | . | TRBV3-1/TRBV3-2 | TGTGCCAGCAGCCGGACAGAAAACACTGAAGCTTTCTTT | CASSRTENTEAFF
TRBJ2-7 | TRBD2 | . | TRBV7-9 | TGTGCCAGCAGTTCTCTGCGGGGGGCCCGCTCCTACGAGCAGTACTTC | CASSSLRGARSYEQYF
TRBJ2-7 | TRBD2 | . | TRBV7-2 | TGTGCCAGCAGCTTGACTAGCGGAACACACTACGAGCAGTACTTC | CASSLTSGTHYEQYF
TRBJ2-3 | TRBD2 | once | TRBV3-1/TRBV3-2 | TGTGCCAGCAGCCACATGAGGCTAGCGGGAGGGCCGAGAGGCACAGATACGCAGTATTTT | CASSHMRLAGGPRGTDTQYF
TRBJ2-7 | TRBD2 | . | TRBV28 | TGTGCCAGCCGGAGCGGGAGGTCCTACGAGCAGTACTTC | CASRSGRSYEQYF
TRBJ1-3 | . | . | TRBV5-6 | TGTGCCAGCAGCTTGTATGGGGCTGGTGGAAACACCATATATTTT | CASSLYGAGGNTIYF
TRBJ2-4 | . | . | TRBV19 | TGTGCCAGTAGTATAGGGGGCCTCTCTTTAGCCAAAAACATTCAGTACTTC | CASSIGGLSLAKNIQYF
TRBJ2-7 | . | . | TRBV30 | TGTGCCTGGAGCCTGCGGGGGCTTGGGTACGAGCAGTACTTC | CAWSLRGLGYEQYF
TRBJ2-5 | . | . | TRBV7-2 | TGTGCCAGCGCTCCTGACCGAGGAGAGACCCAGTACTTC | CASAPDRGETQYF
TRBJ1-2 | . | . | TRBV6-2/TRBV6-3 | TGTGCCAGCAGTGACGTTTGGGTTTCGGGAGGTGGCTACACCTTC | CASSDVWVSGGGYTF
TRBJ1-2 | . | once | TRBV27 | TGTGCCAGCAGTCTCACCTTGACACTTAGAAACTATGGCTACACCTTC | CASSLTLTLRNYGYTF
TRBJ1-1 | . | . | TRBV7-9 | TGTGCCAGCAGCTCACCCAGGGATGGGAACACTGAAGCTTTCTTT | CASSSPRDGNTEAFF
TRBJ1-1 | TRBD1 | . | TRBV2 | TGTGCCAGCAGTTATGGACAGGGGCGCCTCCCGGTGGTTGCTTTCTTT | CASSYGQGRLPVVAFF
TRBJ1-6 | . | . | TRBV6-1 | TGTGCCAGCAGTGAATCAAAAGGGGTAGGCTATAATTCACCCCTCCACTTT | CASSESKGVGYNSPLHF
TRBJ2-1 | . | . | TRBV7-2 | TGTGCCAGCAGCTCAACCGGGACAATCTTTGGCAATGAGCAGTTCTTC | CASSSTGTIFGNEQFF
TRBJ2-2 | TRBD1 | . | TRBV3-1/TRBV3-2 | TGTGCCAGCAGACCGCGGGACAGGGTGGGGGAGCTGTTTTTT | CASRPRDRVGELFF
TRBJ2-6 | TRBD1 | . | TRBV6-4 | TGTGCCAGCATCCCGCCCGGACAGGAGAATTTCGGGGGGGCCAACGTCCTGACTTTC | CASIPPGQENFGGANVLTF
TRBJ2-5 | TRBD1 | . | TRBV5-1 | TGCGCCAGCAGCTTGGGAGTCCAGGGACAGGGAAGGGAGACCCAGTACTTC | CASSLGVQGQGRETQYF
TRBJ2-7 | . | . | TRBV19 | TGTGCCACCCCGAGGTCCCGAGCGTACACTTACGAGCAGTACTTC | CATPRSRAYTYEQYF
TRBJ2-2 | . | . | TRBV2 | TGTGCCAGCAGTAGGCAGGGCGACACCGGGGAGCTGTTTTTT | CASSRQGDTGELFF
TRBJ2-5 | . | . | TRBV7-8 | TGTGCCAGCAGCTTTCCGGGTACAGGGAACCAAGAGACCCAGTACTTC | CASSFPGTGNQETQYF
TRBJ2-7 | . | . | TRBV6-5 | TGTGCCAGCAGTCTACCGTGGGAGCAGTACTTC | CASSLPWEQYF
TRBJ1-5 | . | . | TRBV5-4 | TGTGCCAGCAGCATCCAGGGGATCGGTCAGCCCCAGCATTTT | CASSIQGIGQPQHF
TRBJ1-4 | TRBD1 | . | TRBV5-1 | TGCGCCAGCCATATCGGACAGGGGCGGGAAAAACTGTTTTTT | CASHIGQGREKLFF
TRBJ2-1 | . | . | TRBV5-1 | TGCGCCAGCAGCTTGCCTCTTAGTGGTTCCTACAATGAGCAGTTCTTC | CASSLPLSGSYNEQFF
TRBJ1-4 | . | . | TRBV19 | TGTGCCAGTAGTATAGCGGAGGCAACTAATGAAAAACTGTTTTTT | CASSIAEATNEKLFF
TRBJ2-5 | TRBD2 | . | TRBV7-9 | TGTGCCAGCAGCTTAGGGCCAGCGGGGGGCCAAGAGACCCAGTACTTC | CASSLGPAGGQETQYF
TRBJ2-7 | . | . | TRBV11-3 | TGTGCCAGCAGCTTAGGGAGGGGCTACGAGCAGTACTTC | CASSLGRGYEQYF
TRBJ2-2 | TRBD1 | . | TRBV5-1 | TGCGCCAGCACCCCAGGGGGCCACACCGGGGAGCTGTTTTTT | CASTPGGHTGELFF
TRBJ2-1 | . | once | TRBV12-3/TRBV12-4 | TGTGCCAGCAGCGCAAGTAGCCAGCGGCAGTTCTTC | CASSASSQRQFF
TRBJ2-7 | TRBD2 | . | TRBV7-8 | TGTGCCAGCAGCTCCCGGACTAGCGGGAGATTAGTATACGAGCAGTACTTC | CASSSRTSGRLVYEQYF
TRBJ2-5 | TRBD2 | . | TRBV10-2 | TGCGCCAGCAGTGAGTCGAACCTAGCGGGGCCCTCTCAAGAGACCCAGTACTTC | CASSESNLAGPSQETQYF
TRBJ1-5 | . | . | TRBV5-6 | TGTGCCAGCAGCTCGTACAGGAATCAGCCCCAGCATTTT | CASSSYRNQPQHF
TRBJ2-5 | . | . | TRBV5-8 | TGTGCCAGCAGCTTTATGCCCCCCGGAGAGACCCAGTACTTC | CASSFMPPGETQYF
TRBJ2-4 | TRBD1 | . | TRBV2 | TGTGCCAGCAGGGAGGACAGGAACATTCAGTACTTC | CASREDRNIQYF
TRBJ2-7 | TRBD2 | few | TRBV28 | TGTGCCAGCAGTCCGCGGGGGGTACGAGAGCAGTACTTC | CASSPRGVREQYF
TRBJ1-2 | . | . | TRBV9 | TGTGCCAGCAGCGTAGTTGGGGGCGCCTACACCTTC | CASSVVGGAYTF
TRBJ1-6 | TRBD1 | . | TRBV5-1 | TGCGCCAGCAGCTTGGACAGGGGGATGGGTTCACCCCTCCACTTT | CASSLDRGMGSPLHF
TRBJ2-7 | . | . | TRBV12-3/TRBV12-4 | TGTGCCAGCAGTTACAGGGACGAGCAGTACTTC | CASSYRDEQYF
TRBJ1-5 | . | . | TRBV6-5 | TGTGCCAGCAGATGGGGGGAAGGTCAGCCCCAGCATTTT | CASRWGEGQPQHF
TRBJ2-1 | . | . | TRBV5-4 | TGTGCCAGCAGCCCACCACAGGGCGGTGAGCAGTTCTTC | CASSPPQGGEQFF
TRBJ1-4 | . | . | TRBV20-1 | TGCAGTGCCCAAAGCCATGAAAAACTGTTTTTT | CSAQSHEKLFF
TRBJ2-7 | TRBD2 | . | TRBV28 | TGTGCCAGCAGATCCCAGGGCCTAGCGGGAGTAGGGGAGCAGTACTTC | CASRSQGLAGVGEQYF
TRBJ2-1 | . | . | TRBV4-1 | TGCGCCAGCAGCCAGGGGCGACTAGGGACCTACAATGAGCAGTTCTTC | CASSQGRLGTYNEQFF
TRBJ1-5 | . | . | TRBV7-8 | TGTGCCAGCAGCTTAGGGGTGGTCGTAGGGGCAAATCAGCCCCAGCATTTT | CASSLGVVVGANQPQHF
TRBJ2-5 | . | . | TRBV2 | TGTGCCAGCAGTGGGGCTTCTTACCAAGAGACCCAGTACTTC | CASSGASYQETQYF
TRBJ1-4 | . | . | TRBV10-2 | TGCGCCAGCATGCGGGTATTCGGTGAAAAACTGTTTTTT | CASMRVFGEKLFF
TRBJ1-5 | TRBD1 | . | TRBV5-1 | TGCGCCAGCAGCCTCGACAGGGCTAGCAATCAGCCCCAGCATTTT | CASSLDRASNQPQHF
TRBJ2-5 | TRBD2 | . | TRBV18 | TGTGCCAGCTCACGGGGGGGGATCGGAGAGACCCAGTACTTC | CASSRGGIGETQYF
TRBJ1-4 | . | . | TRBV9 | TGTGCCAGCAGCCCACGGGGGGCACGAGAAAAACTGTTTTTT | CASSPRGAREKLFF
TRBJ2-1 | TRBD2 | . | TRBV5-5 | TGTGCCAGCAGCCTCGGGGGACTAGCGGGTAATGAGCAGTTCTTC | CASSLGGLAGNEQFF
TRBJ2-3 | . | . | TRBV29-1 | TGCAGCGTACAGGGCGGTTTCACAGATACGCAGTATTTT | CSVQGGFTDTQYF